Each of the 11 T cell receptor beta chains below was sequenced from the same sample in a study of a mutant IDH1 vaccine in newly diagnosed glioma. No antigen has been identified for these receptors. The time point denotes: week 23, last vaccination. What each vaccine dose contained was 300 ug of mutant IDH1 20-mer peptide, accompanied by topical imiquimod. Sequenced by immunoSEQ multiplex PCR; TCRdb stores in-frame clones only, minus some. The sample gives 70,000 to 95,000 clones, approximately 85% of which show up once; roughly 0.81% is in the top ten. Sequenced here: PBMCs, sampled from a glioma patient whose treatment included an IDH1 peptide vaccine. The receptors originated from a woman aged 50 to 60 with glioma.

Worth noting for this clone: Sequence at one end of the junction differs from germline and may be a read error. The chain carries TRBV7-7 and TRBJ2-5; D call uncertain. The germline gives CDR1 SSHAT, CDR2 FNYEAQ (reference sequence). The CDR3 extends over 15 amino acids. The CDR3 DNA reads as TGTGCTAGCAGCTTAGACGGAATCGGCCAAGAGACCCAGTACTTC. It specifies CASSLDGIGQETQYF.

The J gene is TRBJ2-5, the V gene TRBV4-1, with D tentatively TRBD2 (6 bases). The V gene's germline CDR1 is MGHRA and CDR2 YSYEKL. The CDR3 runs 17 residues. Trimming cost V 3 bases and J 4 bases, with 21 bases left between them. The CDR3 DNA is TGCGCCAGCAGCCATCCGTTTGCGGGACCGGGAAGAGAGACCCAGTACTTC. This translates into CASSHPFAGPGRETQYF.

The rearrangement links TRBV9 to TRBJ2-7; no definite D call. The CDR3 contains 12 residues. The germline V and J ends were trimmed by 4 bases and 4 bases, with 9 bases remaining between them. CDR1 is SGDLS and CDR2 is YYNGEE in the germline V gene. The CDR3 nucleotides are TGTGCCAGCAGCCCCCCAGAGTACGAGCAGTACTTC. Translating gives CASSPPEYEQYF.

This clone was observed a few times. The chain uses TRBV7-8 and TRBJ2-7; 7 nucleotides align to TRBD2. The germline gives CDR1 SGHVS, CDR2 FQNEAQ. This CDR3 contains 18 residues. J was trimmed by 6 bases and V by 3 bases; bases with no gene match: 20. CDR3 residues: CASSLRAGAWTKRGEQYF. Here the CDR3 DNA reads TGTGCCAGCAGCTTGCGGGCAGGAGCCTGGACTAAGCGGGGCGAGCAGTACTTC.

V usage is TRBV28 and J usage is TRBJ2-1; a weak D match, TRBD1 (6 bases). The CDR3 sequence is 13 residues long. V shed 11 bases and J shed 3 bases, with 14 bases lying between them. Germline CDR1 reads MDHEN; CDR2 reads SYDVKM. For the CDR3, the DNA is TGTGCCGCCGAGGGGGTTCTCTACAATGAGCAGTTCTTC. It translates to CAAEGVLYNEQFF. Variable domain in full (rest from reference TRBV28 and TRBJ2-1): DVKVTQSSRYLVKRTGEKVFLECVQDMDHENMFWYRQDPGLGLRLIYFSYDVKMKEKGDIPEGYSVSREKKERFSLILESASTNQTSMYLCAAEGVLYNEQFFGPGTRLTVL.

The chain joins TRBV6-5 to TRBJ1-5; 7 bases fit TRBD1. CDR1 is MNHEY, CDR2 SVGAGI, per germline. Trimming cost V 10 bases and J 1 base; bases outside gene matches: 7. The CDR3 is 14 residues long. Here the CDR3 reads CATQTGESNQPQHF. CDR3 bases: TGTGCCACCCAAACAGGGGAGAGCAATCAGCCCCAGCATTTT.

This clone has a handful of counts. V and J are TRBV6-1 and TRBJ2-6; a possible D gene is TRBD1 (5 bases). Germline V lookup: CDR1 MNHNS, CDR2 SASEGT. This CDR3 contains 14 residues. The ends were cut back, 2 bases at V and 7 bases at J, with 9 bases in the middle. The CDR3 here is CASSEHQGANVLTF. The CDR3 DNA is TGTGCCAGCAGTGAACACCAGGGAGCCAACGTCCTGACTTTC.

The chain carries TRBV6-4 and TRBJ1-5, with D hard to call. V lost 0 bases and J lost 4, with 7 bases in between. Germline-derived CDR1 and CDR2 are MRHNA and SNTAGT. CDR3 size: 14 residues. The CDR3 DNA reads TGTGCCAGCAGTGACTCTGGGGTTAATCAGCCCCAGCATTTT. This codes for CASSDSGVNQPQHF.

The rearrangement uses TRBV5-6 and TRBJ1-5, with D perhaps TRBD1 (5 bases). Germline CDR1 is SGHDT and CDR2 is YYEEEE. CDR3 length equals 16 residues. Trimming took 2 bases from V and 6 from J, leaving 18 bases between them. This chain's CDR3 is CASSLGLKRDGQPQHF. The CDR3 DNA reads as TGTGCCAGCAGCTTAGGCCTTAAGAGGGACGGTCAGCCCCAGCATTTT.

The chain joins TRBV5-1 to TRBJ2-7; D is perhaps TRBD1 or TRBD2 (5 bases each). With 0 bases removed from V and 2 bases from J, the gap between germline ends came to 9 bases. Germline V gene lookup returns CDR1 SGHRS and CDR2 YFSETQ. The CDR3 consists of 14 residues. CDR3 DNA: TGCGCCAGCAGCTTGGTTCTGGGGGCCTACGAGCAGTACTTC. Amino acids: CASSLVLGAYEQYF.

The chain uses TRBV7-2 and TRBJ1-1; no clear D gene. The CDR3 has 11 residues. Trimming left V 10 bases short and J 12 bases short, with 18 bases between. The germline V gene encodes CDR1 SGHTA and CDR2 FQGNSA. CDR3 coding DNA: TGTGCCACTAGACCCGCGCGGGTGACTTTCTTT. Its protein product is CATRPARVTFF.